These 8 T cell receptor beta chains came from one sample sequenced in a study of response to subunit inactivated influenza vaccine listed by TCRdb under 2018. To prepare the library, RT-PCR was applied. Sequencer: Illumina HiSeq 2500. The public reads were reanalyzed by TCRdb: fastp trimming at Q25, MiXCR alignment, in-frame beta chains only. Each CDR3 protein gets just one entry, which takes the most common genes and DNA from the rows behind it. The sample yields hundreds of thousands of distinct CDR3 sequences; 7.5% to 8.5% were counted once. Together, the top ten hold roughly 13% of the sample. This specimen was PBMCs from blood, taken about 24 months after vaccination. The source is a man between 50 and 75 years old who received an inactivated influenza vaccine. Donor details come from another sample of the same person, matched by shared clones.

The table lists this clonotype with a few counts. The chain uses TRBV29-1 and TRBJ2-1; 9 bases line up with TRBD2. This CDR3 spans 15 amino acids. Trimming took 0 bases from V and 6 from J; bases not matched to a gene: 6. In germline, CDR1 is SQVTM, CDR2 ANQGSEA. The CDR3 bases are TGCAGCGTTGAAGATCGAGCGGGGGGTGGCAATGAGCAGTTCTTC. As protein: CSVEDRAGGGNEQFF.

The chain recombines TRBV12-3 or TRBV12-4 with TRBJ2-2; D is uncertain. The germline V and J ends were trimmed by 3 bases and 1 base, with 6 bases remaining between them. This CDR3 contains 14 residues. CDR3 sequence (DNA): TGTGCCAGCAGTTTCTCGCTGAACACCGGGGAGCTGTTTTTT. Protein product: CASSFSLNTGELFF.

Here the CDR3 DNA reads TGTGCCAGCAGCATCACAGGGATGACTACCGGGGAGCTGTTTTTT. Translation: CASSITGMTTGELFF. This rearrangement joins TRBV7-9 to TRBJ2-2; D is perhaps TRBD1 (6 bases). The ends were cut back, 5 bases at V and 5 bases at J, with 15 bases in the middle. The CDR3 contains 15 residues. Germline V lookup: CDR1 SEHNR, CDR2 FQNEAQ (reference sequence).

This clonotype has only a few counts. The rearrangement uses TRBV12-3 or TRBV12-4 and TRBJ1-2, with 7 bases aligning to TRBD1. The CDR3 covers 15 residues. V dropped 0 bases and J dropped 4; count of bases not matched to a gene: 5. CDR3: CASSLARGLTYGYTF. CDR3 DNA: TGTGCCAGCAGTTTAGCGAGGGGGCTCACCTATGGCTACACCTTC.

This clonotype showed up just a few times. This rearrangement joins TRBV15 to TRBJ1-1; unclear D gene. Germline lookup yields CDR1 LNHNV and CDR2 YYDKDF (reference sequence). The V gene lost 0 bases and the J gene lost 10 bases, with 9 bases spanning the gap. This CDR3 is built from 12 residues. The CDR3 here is CATSRDVGRAFF. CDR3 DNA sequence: TGTGCCACCAGCAGAGATGTGGGTAGAGCTTTCTTT. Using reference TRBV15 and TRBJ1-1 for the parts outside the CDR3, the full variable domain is DAMVIQNPRYQVTQFGKPVTLSCSQTLNHNVMYWYQQKSSQAPKLLFHYYDKDFNNEADTPDNFQSRRPNTSFCFLDIRSPGLGDTAMYLCATSRDVGRAFFGQGTRLTVV.

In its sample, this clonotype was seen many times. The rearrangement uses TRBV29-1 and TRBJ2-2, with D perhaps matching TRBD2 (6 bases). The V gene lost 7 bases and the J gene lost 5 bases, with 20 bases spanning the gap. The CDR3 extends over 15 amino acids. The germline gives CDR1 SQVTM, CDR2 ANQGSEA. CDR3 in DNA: TGCAGCGCTAACCTGGAGGGCCTCGGAACCGGGGAGCTGTTTTTT. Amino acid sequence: CSANLEGLGTGELFF.

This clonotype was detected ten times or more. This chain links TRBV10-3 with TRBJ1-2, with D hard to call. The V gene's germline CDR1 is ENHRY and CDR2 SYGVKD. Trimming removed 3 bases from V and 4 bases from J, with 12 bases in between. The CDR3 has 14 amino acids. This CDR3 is CAISDRASRYGYTF. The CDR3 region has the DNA TGTGCCATCAGTGATCGTGCCAGCCGCTATGGCTACACCTTC.

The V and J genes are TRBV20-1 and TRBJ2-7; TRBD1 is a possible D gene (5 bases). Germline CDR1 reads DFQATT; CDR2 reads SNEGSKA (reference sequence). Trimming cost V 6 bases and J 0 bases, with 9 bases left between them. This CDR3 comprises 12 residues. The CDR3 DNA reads TGCAGTGCCCCCAGGGCCTCCTACGAGCAGTACTTC. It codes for CSAPRASYEQYF.